This TCR beta chain was found in a study of PD-1 blockade in classical Hodgkin lymphoma. About the research overall: Patients were administered nivolumab (3 mg/kg intravenously) every 2 weeks.

Indicated time point: cycle 4 day 1 (C4D1), after five to seven weeks of nivolumab. Every patient relapsed after autologous stem cell transplantation, and brentuximab vedotin exposure varied. Clones were sequenced by immunoSEQ multiplex PCR, and TCRdb holds only the in-frame ones, with some missing. The repertoire holds 100,000 or so clones, about 92% seen once, with roughly 1.9% in the top ten. Looked up from germline, CDR1 is SGHDT and CDR2 is YYEEEE. With 5 bases removed from V and 8 bases from J, the gap between germline ends came to 14 bases. The CDR3 extends over 13 amino acids. The sequencing used peripheral blood mononuclear cells (PBMCs), collected before the fourth cycle of nivolumab. The J gene is TRBJ2-4, the V gene TRBV5-6, with a weak D call TRBD1 (6 bases). The TCR sequence derives from a human donor with classical Hodgkin lymphoma. CDR3 in amino acids: CASSGQRADIQYF. CDR3 in DNA: TGTGCCAGCAGTGGACAGCGAGCAGACATTCAGTACTTC.